The clone carrying this T cell receptor beta chain was seen at least ten times. This record comes from a study of identical twins. The CDR3 runs to 17 residues. Germline CDR1 reads SGDLS; CDR2 reads YYNGEE. V shed 5 bases and J 0 bases; nucleotides not matched to a gene: 9. MiXCR, applied by TCRdb to the 5' RACE reads, yields one record per CDR3 protein. The sample has around 650,000 distinct CDR3 sequences; just over 7% are singletons. A further study also used this sample, focusing on yellow fever vaccine responses in identical twins.

Sequencing used PBMCs. This receptor was taken from a young woman in good health. This rearrangement joins TRBV9 to TRBJ2-2, with TRBD1 matching over 8 bases. CDR3 coding DNA: TGTGCCAGCAGAGGGGACAGGCAATGGCCGAACACCGGGGAGCTGTTTTTT. This codes for CASRGDRQWPNTGELFF.